One and the same sample provided the 21 T cell receptor beta chains below, sequenced in a study of OX40 agonist ivuxolimab in advanced cancers. Libraries were prepared by immunoSEQ multiplex PCR; TCRdb keeps only in-frame clonotypes and omits some of them. The repertoire holds 98,000 or so clones, with around 90% as singletons. Sequenced material: CD4+ or CD8+ T cells sorted from blood, taken in a trial of the OX40 agonist ivuxolimab. These receptors all stem from an adult with an advanced solid tumor such as melanoma, head and neck, liver or kidney cancer.

The CDR3: CASSQASGRADTQYF. In DNA form, the CDR3 reads TGCGCCAGCAGCCAGGCTAGCGGGAGGGCAGATACGCAGTATTTT. This sequence joins TRBV4-1 and TRBJ2-3; 12 nucleotides align to TRBD2. CDR1 is MGHRA and CDR2 is YSYEKL in the germline V gene. J was trimmed by 4 bases and V by 3 bases; bases with no gene match: 2. There are 15 residues in the CDR3.

The chain recombines TRBV11-3 with TRBJ1-3, with D possibly being TRBD1 (5 bases). The germline V gene encodes CDR1 SGHNT and CDR2 YENEEA. The V end lost 4 bases, the J end lost 2 bases, and 12 bases lay between the germline ends. The CDR3 has 15 residues. CDR3 loop: CASSYGGLAGNTIYF. CDR3 nucleotide sequence: TGTGCCAGCAGCTATGGGGGTCTAGCTGGAAACACCATATATTTT.

The table lists this clone with a few counts. J is TRBJ1-1 and V is TRBV10-3, with TRBD1 identical over 7 bases. Germline CDR1 ENHRY, CDR2 SYGVKD. The CDR3 length is 14 residues. Trimming took 5 bases from V and 1 from J; bases not matched to a gene: 4. The CDR3: CAISKTGRNTEAFF. For the CDR3, the DNA is TGTGCCATCAGTAAGACAGGGAGGAACACTGAAGCTTTCTTT.

The chain is built from TRBV18 and TRBJ2-3, with 8 bases that match TRBD1. Trimming cost V 1 base and J 3 bases; bases outside gene matches: 15. The germline gives CDR1 KGHSH, CDR2 LQKENI. The CDR3 contains 19 residues. CDR3 nucleotide sequence: TGTGCCAGCTCACCACTGACAGGGGCCCGGGGCGGGACGACAGATACGCAGTATTTT. Translation: CASSPLTGARGGTTDTQYF.

The J gene is TRBJ1-5, the V gene TRBV5-3, with 10 bases fitting TRBD1. Being an ORF, TRBV5-3 has a function that is uncertain. V shed 4 bases and J 6 bases; nucleotides not matched to a gene: 10. The CDR3 extends over 16 amino acids. CDR3 loop: CARSNPDRGGSQPQHF. DNA of the CDR3: TGTGCCAGAAGCAACCCGGACAGGGGGGGTAGTCAGCCCCAGCATTTT.

This clone appeared a single time. The chain employs TRBV19 and TRBJ1-2; D unclear. From germline, CDR1 is LNHDA and CDR2 SQIVND (reference sequence). The V and J ends lost 3 bases and 7 bases respectively, with 12 bases between them. The CDR3 is made up of 13 amino acids. CDR3 nucleotides: TGTGCCAGTAGTATTCTCGAGGGAAGTGGCTACACCTTC. Its translation is CASSILEGSGYTF.

The chain combines TRBV19 with TRBJ2-7, with D possibly being TRBD1 (5 bases). Trimming cost V 5 bases and J 2 bases, with 13 bases left between them. From germline, CDR1 is LNHDA and CDR2 SQIVND (reference sequence). This CDR3 is built from 14 residues. CDR3 protein: CASSGVNRPYEQYF. CDR3 coding DNA: TGTGCCAGTAGTGGGGTAAACAGGCCCTACGAGCAGTACTTC.

A single count supports this clone. The gene calls are TRBV30 and TRBJ1-4, with D possibly being TRBD1 (5 bases). Trimming shortened V by 3 bases and J by 11 bases, and 13 bases separated the two germline ends. CDR1 is GTSNPN and CDR2 is SVGIG in the germline V gene (reference sequence). The CDR3 covers 12 residues. The CDR3 DNA reads TGTGCCTGGAGACCCGGAGAGGGGAAACTGTTTTTT. Translation gives CAWRPGEGKLFF.

The CDR3 loop is CARSRDEREPNNEQFF. CDR3 DNA: TGTGCCAGAAGCAGAGACGAGCGGGAACCAAACAATGAGCAGTTCTTC. The chain carries TRBV7-5 and TRBJ2-1; the tabulated D call, TRBD2, remains unverified against the DNA. TRBV7-5 is listed as a pseudogene. The CDR3 runs 16 residues.

This clone occurred once. This rearrangement joins TRBV7-6 to TRBJ2-3; TRBD2 matches at 13 bases. Germline V gives CDR1 SGHVS, CDR2 FNYEAQ. The CDR3 is made up of 18 amino acids. V dropped 0 bases and J dropped 2; count of bases not matched to a gene: 5. Here the CDR3 reads CASSLALGLAGNTDTQYF. CDR3 coding DNA: TGTGCCAGCAGCTTAGCCCTGGGACTAGCGGGAAACACAGATACGCAGTATTTT.

This rearrangement joins TRBV30 to TRBJ1-5; tentatively, D is TRBD1 (5 bases). The ends were cut back, 0 bases at V and 1 base at J, with 10 bases in the middle. The V gene's germline CDR1 is GTSNPN and CDR2 SVGIG (reference sequence). The CDR3 consists of 15 residues. The CDR3 region is CAWSVMGLSNQPQHF. CDR3 nucleotides: TGTGCCTGGAGTGTGATGGGACTGAGCAATCAGCCCCAGCATTTT.

This rearrangement joins TRBV7-3 to TRBJ1-3; D remains ambiguous. The CDR3 is 13 residues long. Germline V gives CDR1 SGHTA, CDR2 FQGTGA. The ends were cut back, 5 bases at V and 3 bases at J, with 8 bases in the middle. CDR3 amino acids: CASSPPGGNTIYF. CDR3 DNA sequence: TGTGCCAGCAGCCCCCCCGGTGGAAACACCATATATTTT.

The CDR3 loop reads CASSKFFGGDEQFF. The CDR3 region has the DNA TGTGCCAGTAGTAAATTCTTTGGGGGCGATGAGCAGTTCTTC. The chain has TRBV19 and TRBJ2-1; possibly TRBD1 for D (6 bases). CDR1 LNHDA and CDR2 SQIVND come from the germline V gene (reference sequence). V dropped 4 bases and J dropped 8 bases, with 15 bases sitting between them. The CDR3 loop spans 14 amino acids.

The table lists this clone with a count of one. CDR3 residues: CASSLSLTVRETQYF. Here the CDR3 DNA reads TGTGCCAGCAGCTTATCCCTGACTGTGAGGGAGACCCAGTACTTC. The chain is built from TRBV7-2 and TRBJ2-5; D ambiguous. Per germline, CDR1 SGHTA and CDR2 FQGNSA. Trimming cost V 2 bases and J 5 bases, with 15 bases left between them. The CDR3 covers 15 residues.

The chain combines TRBV28 with TRBJ2-5; D not certain. Germline V gene data show CDR1 as MDHEN and CDR2 as SYDVKM. The CDR3 extends over 13 amino acids. The V and J ends lost 2 bases and 6 bases respectively, with 10 bases between them. CDR3 sequence: CASSLGVPKTQYF. The CDR3 nucleotides read TGTGCCAGCAGTTTAGGGGTTCCGAAGACCCAGTACTTC.

This clone was counted between two and nine times. V and J are TRBV5-1 and TRBJ1-2; D ambiguous. The ends were cut back, 0 bases at V and 0 bases at J, with 9 bases in the middle. This CDR3 spans 15 amino acids. Germline CDR1 and CDR2: SGHRS and YFSETQ. CDR3 loop: CASSLGAEPNYGYTF. In nucleotides, the CDR3 is TGCGCCAGCAGCTTGGGAGCAGAGCCTAACTATGGCTACACCTTC.

This sequence joins TRBV2 and TRBJ2-7; D is unresolved. The V gene lost 2 bases and the J gene lost 2 bases, with 7 bases spanning the gap. The CDR3 spans 13 residues. CDR1 SNHLY and CDR2 FYNNEI come from the germline V gene. CDR3 DNA: TGTGCCAGCAGTGAATCGACACCCTACGAGCAGTACTTC. Protein product: CASSESTPYEQYF.

The chain recombines TRBV11-2 with TRBJ2-7; 10 bases match TRBD1. V gave up 2 bases and J gave up 3 bases; unmatched junction bases: 4. Looked up from germline, CDR1 is SGHAT and CDR2 is FQNNGV. The CDR3 is 15 amino acids. CDR3 protein: CASSLLRTGGYEQYF. The CDR3 DNA follows: TGTGCCAGCAGCTTACTTAGGACAGGGGGCTACGAGCAGTACTTC.

The rearrangement uses TRBV4-1 and TRBJ2-3; D is unclear. The ends were cut back, 5 bases at V and 7 bases at J, with 16 bases in the middle. The CDR3 has 14 amino acids. The V gene's germline CDR1 is MGHRA and CDR2 YSYEKL. CDR3: CASSATRLANTQYF. DNA of the CDR3: TGCGCCAGCAGCGCCACCCGGTTAGCAAATACGCAGTATTTT.

The table lists this clone with a count of one. The CDR3 DNA sequence: TGTGCCAGTAGATCGGGGGGCTGGGGCACCGGGGAGCTGTTTTTT. This gives the protein CASRSGGWGTGELFF. This chain uses TRBV19 with TRBJ2-2; a weak D match, TRBD2 (7 bases). The length of the CDR3 is 15 residues. Germline CDR1 LNHDA, CDR2 SQIVND (reference sequence). V lost 6 bases to trimming and J lost 4 bases, with 15 bases between them.

This chain links TRBV1 with TRBJ1-2. TRBV1 is assigned pseudogene status. The CDR3 length is 14 residues. This chain's CDR3 is CTSSPRNIPYGYTF. The DNA of the CDR3 is TGCACCAGCAGCCCTAGGAACATCCCCTATGGCTACACCTTC.